Below are 21 T cell receptor beta chains sequenced from a single sample in a study of cytomegalovirus exposure and HLA in healthy donors. PCR primers comprised 60 Vbeta and 13 Jbeta primers. Produced via immunoSEQ multiplex PCR; TCRdb's table is partial and in-frame only. The sample has 160,000 or so clones, roughly 80% seen once. Specimen: PBMCs. The receptors were gathered from a man younger than 45 in good health and CMV-seronegative.

This clone has more than one count but fewer than ten. The V call is TRBV6-1, the J call TRBJ2-2, with 7 bases lining up with TRBD1. The germline gives CDR1 MNHNS, CDR2 SASEGT. CDR3 size: 14 residues. V trimming: 5 bases; J trimming: 3 bases; junction bases outside the gene matches: 3. As DNA, the CDR3 is TGTGCCAGCAGTTCCGGGACAGACACCGGGGAGCTGTTTTTT. Its protein product is CASSSGTDTGELFF.

The chain joins TRBV28 to TRBJ1-2, with TRBD1 identical over 9 bases. The V and J ends lost 6 bases and 6 bases, in that order; junction bases with no gene match: 8. The CDR3 is 14 residues long. Germline lookup yields CDR1 MDHEN and CDR2 SYDVKM. The CDR3 loop reads CASRGQGQGNGYTF. As DNA, the CDR3 is TGTGCCAGCAGAGGACAGGGACAGGGTAATGGCTACACCTTC.

The chain links TRBV28 to TRBJ1-2, with a weak D call TRBD1 (5 bases). Between the trimmed V and J ends, which lost 2 bases and 4 bases, there was a span of 5 bases. CDR3 length: 12 residues. Per germline, CDR1 MDHEN and CDR2 SYDVKM. The CDR3 DNA is TGTGCCAGCAGTTTACAGGGCTATGGCTACACCTTC. Translation gives CASSLQGYGYTF.

The chain employs TRBV27 and TRBJ1-6, with 11 bases lining up with TRBD1. J lost 10 bases, V lost 3 bases, and 5 bases had no gene match. CDR1 and CDR2 (germline): MNHEY, SMNVEV (reference sequence). This CDR3 has 15 residues. CDR3 sequence: CASSFGTGGRSPLHF. The CDR3 DNA reads as TGTGCCAGCAGTTTTGGGACAGGGGGTCGGTCACCCCTCCACTTT.

The chain uses TRBV29-1 and TRBJ2-5; possibly TRBD2 for D (5 bases). The DNA end is more similar to TRBJ2-7, so the J call may be wrong. Germline V lookup: CDR1 SQVTM, CDR2 ANQGSEA. CDR3 length equals 12 residues. CDR3 sequence: CSVLTSGYEQYF. The CDR3 coding sequence is TGCAGCGTTCTGACGAGCGGCTACGAGCAGTACTTC.

The table lists this clone with a few counts. In nucleotides, the CDR3 is TGTGCCAGCAGTGAAGAGAGGACAGGTCAAAAACTGTTTTTT. Amino acid sequence: CASSEERTGQKLFF. The chain uses TRBV6-1 and TRBJ1-4, with TRBD1 identical over 7 bases. Germline CDR1 and CDR2: MNHNS and SASEGT. The V segment lost 1 base and the J segment 9 bases; nucleotides outside the gene matches: 5. The CDR3 runs to 14 residues.

The chain joins TRBV5-4 to TRBJ2-5; TRBD2 matches 7 bases. Looked up from germline, CDR1 is SGHNT and CDR2 is YYREEE (reference sequence). CDR3 size: 15 residues. The V gene end was trimmed by 5 bases and the J gene end by 4 bases; junction bases not matched to a gene: 11. For the CDR3, the DNA is TGTGCCAGCAGATTCGGGGCGGGAGAAGGAGAGACCCAGTACTTC. As protein: CASRFGAGEGETQYF.

As for this clone: The junction departs from the called germline gene at one end, perhaps through a read error. The chain has TRBV5-6 and TRBJ1-4; 9 bases agree with TRBD1. This CDR3 contains 15 residues. CDR1 and CDR2 (germline): SGHDT, YYEEEE. In DNA form, the CDR3 reads TGTGCCAGCAGCTTTACAGGGGGCGCGGGAAAAACCAGAATTTTT. Translating gives CASSFTGGAGKTRIF.

The chain joins TRBV5-1 to TRBJ2-3, with unresolved D. Germline lookup yields CDR1 SGHRS and CDR2 YFSETQ. Trimming removed 0 bases from V and 4 bases from J, with 6 bases in between. CDR3 length: 13 residues. The CDR3 DNA follows: TGCGCCAGCAGCTTGGGTCAGTCAGATACGCAGTATTTT. Translating gives CASSLGQSDTQYF.

The CDR3 reads CASIRAGQGFRTEAFF. Here the CDR3 DNA reads TGTGCCAGTATCCGAGCGGGACAGGGTTTTCGGACTGAAGCTTTCTTT. The chain recombines TRBV19 with TRBJ1-1, with 9 bases matching TRBD1. The germline gives CDR1 LNHDA, CDR2 SQIVND (reference sequence). The CDR3 is 16 residues long. With V trimmed by 7 bases and J by 5 bases, 14 bases remained unmatched.

The chain recombines TRBV5-1 with TRBJ2-2; 9 nucleotides align to TRBD2. The germline gives CDR1 SGHRS, CDR2 YFSETQ. CDR3 size: 15 residues. J lost 4 bases, V lost 2 bases, and 3 bases had no gene match. The CDR3 protein is CASSFETSGTGELFF. CDR3 bases: TGCGCCAGCAGCTTTGAGACTAGCGGCACCGGGGAGCTGTTTTTT.

The rearrangement links TRBV9 to TRBJ1-3, with D maybe TRBD1 (6 bases). Trimming stripped 2 bases from V and 4 bases from J, with 10 bases between. The CDR3 covers 14 residues. CDR1 SGDLS and CDR2 YYNGEE come from the germline V gene. CDR3 coding DNA: TGTGCCAGCAGCGTCAAGGGGGTGGGAAACACCATATATTTT. Translation: CASSVKGVGNTIYF. The variable domain in full, with the rest retrieved from reference TRBV9 and TRBJ1-3, is DSGVTQTPKHLITATGQRVTLRCSPRSGDLSVYWYQQSLDQGLQFLIQYYNGEERAKGNILERFSAQQFPDLHSELNLSSLELGDSALYFCASSVKGVGNTIYFGEGSWLTVV.

This clone came up once. The chain joins TRBV5-4 to TRBJ2-7, with 10 bases aligning to TRBD2. The length of the CDR3 is 15 residues. The V segment lost 1 base and the J segment 5 bases; nucleotides outside the gene matches: 6. Germline V gives CDR1 SGHNT, CDR2 YYREEE (reference sequence). The CDR3 reads CASSLTSGAVNEQYF. The CDR3 nucleotides are TGTGCCAGCAGCTTGACTAGCGGGGCAGTCAACGAGCAGTACTTC.

The chain has TRBV15 and TRBJ1-1; TRBD1 matches 8 bases. The CDR3 spans 17 residues. The ends lost 1 base at V and 0 bases at J; junction bases unmatched: 7. From germline, CDR1 is LNHNV and CDR2 YYDKDF (reference sequence). The CDR3 here is CATSRAGQGGMNTEAFF. As DNA, the CDR3 is TGTGCCACCAGCAGAGCTGGACAGGGTGGGATGAACACTGAAGCTTTCTTT.

This clone was seen a handful of times. The chain joins TRBV5-4 to TRBJ2-5; D may be TRBD1 (7 bases). The length of the CDR3 is 15 residues. V was pared by 4 bases and J by 11 bases, with 24 bases between. The V gene's germline CDR1 is SGHNT and CDR2 YYREEE (reference sequence). This CDR3 is CASSPGWQGGSEQYF. Written as DNA, the CDR3 is TGTGCCAGCAGCCCAGGATGGCAGGGGGGAAGTGAGCAGTACTTC.

CDR3 sequence reads: CASSTGWSTEAFF. The DNA for the CDR3 is TGTGCCAGTAGTACGGGGTGGAGCACTGAAGCTTTCTTT. The genes are TRBV19 and TRBJ1-1; D is undetermined. Germline V gene data show CDR1 as LNHDA and CDR2 as SQIVND (reference sequence). Trimming removed 4 bases at V and 4 bases at J, with 10 bases between. The CDR3 covers 13 residues.

The V gene is TRBV7-3, the J gene TRBJ1-1, with D unclear. Germline CDR1 and CDR2: SGHTA and FQGTGA. CDR3 length: 14 residues. Trimming removed 2 bases at V and 4 bases at J, with 11 bases between. Here the CDR3 reads CASSLEGSVTEAFF. DNA for the CDR3: TGTGCCAGCAGCTTAGAGGGTTCGGTCACTGAAGCTTTCTTT.

This chain uses TRBV14 with TRBJ2-3, with D perhaps matching TRBD2 (5 bases). Germline values: CDR1 SGHDN, CDR2 FVKESK. V was clipped by 4 bases and J by 5 bases, with 10 bases between them. The CDR3 loop spans 13 amino acids. This chain's CDR3 is CASSLAAGDTQYF. CDR3 nucleotides: TGTGCCAGCAGCCTGGCGGCGGGAGATACGCAGTATTTT.

The rearrangement uses TRBV19 and TRBJ2-1, with 9 bases that match TRBD2. Germline values: CDR1 LNHDA, CDR2 SQIVND (reference sequence). This CDR3 contains 17 residues. With V trimmed by 5 bases and J by 3 bases, 11 bases remained unmatched. The CDR3 DNA is TGTGCCAGTAGTTTTATTAGGGGACTAGCAGACTACAATGAGCAGTTCTTC. Translation: CASSFIRGLADYNEQFF.

This rearrangement joins TRBV5-4 to TRBJ2-2; 10 bases fit TRBD2. Germline trimming cut 4 bases from V and 7 bases from J; bases unmatched to any gene: 13. The length of the CDR3 is 17 residues. The germline V gene encodes CDR1 SGHNT and CDR2 YYREEE (reference sequence). The CDR3 coding sequence is TGTGCCAGCAGCCCGCGAGAGCGGGGGGGCCCCGGCGGGGAGCTGTTTTTT. As protein: CASSPRERGGPGGELFF.

This chain connects TRBV13 to TRBJ2-5; no definite D call. The CDR3 runs 12 residues. Germline CDR1 is PRHDT and CDR2 is FYEKMQ (reference sequence). V was clipped by 3 bases and J by 5 bases, with 7 bases between them. The CDR3 sequence: CASSFKEETQYF. The CDR3 DNA reads TGTGCCAGCAGCTTTAAGGAGGAGACCCAGTACTTC. Using reference TRBV13 and TRBJ2-5 for the parts outside the CDR3, the full variable domain is AAGVIQSPRHLIKEKRETATLKCYPIPRHDTVYWYQQGPGQDPQFLISFYEKMQSDKGSIPDRFSAQQFSDYHSELNMSSLELGDSALYFCASSFKEETQYFGPGTRLLVL.